A selection of T cell receptor beta chains follows, all from one sample in a study of shared clonotypes between healthy human individuals. This table comes from immunoSEQ multiplex PCR, and its TCRdb copy is limited to in-frame clones, with some not included. Seen here are about 870,000 clones, roughly 92% observed once, and the top ten hold nearly 25%. The sequenced material came from naive CD8+ T cells sorted from blood. The receptors come from a man in his thirties or forties in good health. Both conserved end residues are part of each CDR3. The D gene is left open where the match is weak. Clone sizes are given selectively: once, few, many, or a class where the clone is expanded.

>TRBJ1-1|-|-|TRBV29-1
CSVVQLNTEAFF
TGCAGCGTAGTACAGTTGAACACTGAAGCTTTCTTT
>TRBJ2-1|TRBD2|-|TRBV28
CASSLGLDLSNEQFF
TGTGCCAGCAGTTTAGGACTAGATCTCAGCAATGAGCAGTTCTTC
>TRBJ2-5|TRBD1|-|TRBV27
CASSTPGQGKETQYF
TGTGCCAGCAGTACACCGGGACAGGGGAAAGAGACCCAGTACTTC
>TRBJ1-5|-|-|TRBV9
CASSPGGDSNQPQHF
TGTGCCAGCAGCCCCGGGGGTGATAGCAATCAGCCCCAGCATTTT
>TRBJ2-7|TRBD2|-|TRBV4-3
CASSQEVTGLAYEQYF
TGCGCCAGCAGCCAAGAGGTAACCGGACTAGCATACGAGCAGTACTTC
>TRBJ2-7|TRBD2|-|TRBV29-1
CSTLAGASYEQYF
TGCAGCACCCTAGCGGGGGCCTCCTACGAGCAGTACTTC
>TRBJ1-5|-|-|TRBV4-3
CASSRVLWPSNQPQHF
TGCGCCAGCAGCCGGGTCCTCTGGCCTAGCAATCAGCCCCAGCATTTT
>TRBJ2-7|-|-|TRBV7-6
CASSLGGGPWDEQYF
TGTGCCAGCAGCTTGGGGGGAGGCCCCTGGGACGAGCAGTACTTC
>TRBJ2-5|-|-|TRBV5-1
CASSSGHQETQYF
TGCGCCAGCAGCTCGGGACACCAAGAGACCCAGTACTTC
>TRBJ2-7|-|-|TRBV4-3
CASSQDFGNSYEQYF
TGCGCCAGCAGCCAAGATTTTGGGAACAGCTACGAGCAGTACTTC
>TRBJ1-5|-|-|TRBV6-6
CASSYPGGSGNQPQHF
TGTGCCAGCAGTTACCCCGGGGGCTCCGGCAATCAGCCCCAGCATTTT
>TRBJ1-3|-|-|TRBV7-9
CASSARVPSSGNTIYF
TGTGCCAGCAGCGCCAGGGTCCCGAGCTCTGGAAACACCATATATTTT
>TRBJ1-5|-|-|TRBV1
CTSSQVVSNQPQHF
TGCACCAGCAGCCAAGTGGTAAGCAATCAGCCCCAGCATTTT
>TRBJ1-5|-|-|TRBV6-1
CASRPSQPQHF
TGTGCCAGCAGGCCCAGTCAGCCCCAGCATTTT
>TRBJ2-1|-|-|TRBV7-6
CASSSLGEQFF
TGTGCCAGCAGCTCCCTAGGTGAGCAGTTCTTC
>TRBJ2-7|-|-|TRBV7-8
CASSLEVPYEQYF
TGTGCCAGCAGCTTGGAAGTCCCCTACGAGCAGTACTTC
>TRBJ1-1|-|once|TRBV27
CASSYWGDGNTEAFF
TGTGCCAGCAGTTACTGGGGGGACGGAAACACTGAAGCTTTCTTT
>TRBJ2-1|-|-|TRBV9
CASSVVEGSSYNEQFF
TGTGCCAGCAGCGTAGTGGAGGGAAGCTCCTACAATGAGCAGTTCTTC
>TRBJ2-1|-|-|TRBV27
CASSAFNPNEQFF
TGTGCCAGCAGTGCCTTCAACCCTAATGAGCAGTTCTTC
>TRBJ1-1|-|few|TRBV2
CAINMNTEAFF
TGTGCCATAAACATGAACACTGAAGCTTTCTTT
>TRBJ1-2|-|-|TRBV7-4
CASGPLWYRTNYGYTF
TGTGCCAGCGGTCCCCTATGGTATAGGACGAACTATGGCTACACCTTC
>TRBJ2-7|-|-|TRBV10-1
CASSESHGSGYEQYF
TGCGCCAGCAGTGAGTCGCACGGATCGGGTTACGAGCAGTACTTC
>TRBJ2-1|TRBD1|-|TRBV7-9
CASSSGTGTSYNEQFF
TGTGCCAGCAGCTCCGGGACAGGGACATCCTACAATGAGCAGTTCTTC
>TRBJ2-7|-|-|TRBV27
CASSLKGLSYEQYF
TGTGCCAGCAGTTTAAAGGGCCTCTCCTACGAGCAGTACTTC